Listed below are T cell receptor beta chains from one sample, sequenced in a study of blood T cell repertoires in COVID-19. Only in-frame clones appear in the TCRdb table, and some are missing; sequencing was by immunoSEQ multiplex PCR. The sample holds about 48,000 clones, 80% to 90% seen once. What was sequenced was peripheral blood. The receptors originated from a human donor in a cohort sampled during active COVID-19. The donor label of this sample is uncertain. Both conserved end residues are part of each CDR3. A D gene is named only where the DNA matches it firmly. Size values are once, few and many counts, or a class for expanded clones, and some rows have none.

TRBJ1-5	few	TRBD1	TRBV4-3	TGCGCCAGCAGCCAAGACCCGTTGACAGGGGGGAGCAATCAGCCCCAGCATTTT	CASSQDPLTGGSNQPQHF
TRBJ1-1	-	TRBD1	TRBV28	TGTGCCAGCAGCCCTTTGGGGGACAGTAACACTGAAGCTTTCTTT	CASSPLGDSNTEAFF
TRBJ2-1	-	TRBD2	TRBV11-2	TGTGCCAGCAGCTCGACTAGCGGGGGGTCCAATGAGCAGTTCTTC	CASSSTSGGSNEQFF
TRBJ1-6	-	TRBD1	TRBV2	TGTGCCAGCAATCGACAGGGGGGAGTTTCACCCCTCCACTTT	CASNRQGGVSPLHF
TRBJ2-2	-	-	TRBV19	TGTGCCAGTAGTATAGGGGGCCTTCCGGCCGGGGAGCTGTTTTTT	CASSIGGLPAGELFF
TRBJ2-7	-	TRBD1	TRBV19	TGTGCCAGTCGAAGGGGACAGGGATATGGGGAGCAGTACTTC	CASRRGQGYGEQYF
TRBJ2-3	once	TRBD2	TRBV7-2	TGTGCCAGCAGCTTAACACTAGCGGGGCCCACGCTCACAGATACGCAGTATTTT	CASSLTLAGPTLTDTQYF
TRBJ2-7	-	-	TRBV2	TGTGCCAGCAGCCTTGGACAGACTCAGTACTTC	CASSLGQTQYF
TRBJ1-1	-	-	TRBV28	TGTGCCAGCAGTTTATCGGAGGGTCAGGCCTCCCTTAGGACTGAAGCTTTCTTT	CASSLSEGQASLRTEAFF
TRBJ2-7	-	-	TRBV6-5	TGTGCCAGCAGCGGGACATCGCCCTACGAGCAGTACTTC	CASSGTSPYEQYF
TRBJ1-1	-	-	TRBV5-1	TGCGCCAGCAGCTTGGTCGTGAACACTGAAGCTTTCTTT	CASSLVVNTEAFF
TRBJ1-1	-	-	TRBV19	TGTGCCAGTAGAAACTTGGACATACGGACTGAAGCTTTCTTT	CASRNLDIRTEAFF
TRBJ2-1	-	TRBD1	TRBV7-9	TGTGCCAGCAGCCCCCCCCCGGGACAGGGGGACTACAATGAGCAGTTCTTC	CASSPPPGQGDYNEQFF
TRBJ2-7	-	-	TRBV4-1	TGCGCCAGCAGCCTACGGGGTATGACGGGAGACGAGCAGTACTTC	CASSLRGMTGDEQYF
TRBJ2-7	few	-	TRBV20-1	TGCAGTGCTAGCGCGGTTTGCTTC	CSASAVCF
TRBJ2-3	-	TRBD2	TRBV7-2	TGTGCCAGCAGACTAGCGGGGGATACGCAGTATTTT	CASRLAGDTQYF
TRBJ2-5	-	-	TRBV6-2/TRBV6-3	TGTGCCAGCAGTTACTCGCCCGGGGGACCCTCAGAGACCCAGTACTTC	CASSYSPGGPSETQYF
TRBJ1-1	-	-	TRBV4-3	TGCGCCAGCAGCCAAACACAGAACACTGAAGCTTTCTTT	CASSQTQNTEAFF
TRBJ2-7	-	-	TRBV2	TGTGCCAGCAGTGTGGGGAGCTTCAAGGGCGAGCAGTACTTC	CASSVGSFKGEQYF
TRBJ1-4	-	TRBD1	TRBV28	TGTGCCAGCAGTTTCCCTTCGGGACAGGGGAATGAAAAACTGTTTTTT	CASSFPSGQGNEKLFF
TRBJ1-2	-	-	TRBV10-2	TGCGCCAGCAGTGATCGGCGGCAGGGAGGTTTGGGCTACACCTTC	CASSDRRQGGLGYTF
TRBJ1-1	-	-	TRBV28	TGTGCCAGCACTCTCCAGGTGAACACTGAAGCTTTCTTT	CASTLQVNTEAFF
TRBJ2-5	-	-	TRBV18	TGTGCCAGCTCACCGACTAGAGGGGATGAGACCCAGTACTTC	CASSPTRGDETQYF
TRBJ2-3	-	-	TRBV3-1/TRBV3-2	TGTGCCAGCAGCCAAGATGGGGTAGCGTGGGCAGATACGCAGTATTTT	CASSQDGVAWADTQYF
TRBJ1-2	-	-	TRBV10-3	TGTGCCATCAGTGCGGGGGACCGCTATGGCTACACCTTC	CAISAGDRYGYTF
TRBJ1-1	-	TRBD1	TRBV7-9	TGTGCCAGCAGCTTTACGCAATTCGGGACAGGGGACGACCTCACTGAAGCTTTCTTT	CASSFTQFGTGDDLTEAFF
TRBJ2-7	-	TRBD1	TRBV7-8	TGTGCCAGCAGCTTAGTCGGGACAGGGAGAACCGAGCAGTACTTC	CASSLVGTGRTEQYF
TRBJ2-2	-	-	TRBV7-9	TGTGCCAGCAGCCGAGAATCCAGAAGGGGCGGGGAGCTGTTTTTT	CASSRESRRGGELFF
TRBJ1-6	-	-	TRBV7-8	TGTGCCAGCAGCTTCTCGTCACAGAACTATAATTCACCCCTCCACTTT	CASSFSSQNYNSPLHF
TRBJ1-1	-	-	TRBV12-3/TRBV12-4	TGTGCCACCATGTTAACGAGGGCGGGTGAAGCTTTCTTT	CATMLTRAGEAFF
TRBJ1-2	-	TRBD1	TRBV30	TGTGCCTGGAGTCGACAGGGGAGCGGTGGCTACACCTTC	CAWSRQGSGGYTF
TRBJ1-2	-	TRBD1	TRBV2	TGTGCCAGCAGTGGGACAGGGGGCGCGGGTGGCTACACCTTC	CASSGTGGAGGYTF
TRBJ1-2	-	-	TRBV7-2	TGTGCCAGCAGGCGAGAGGACTATGGCTACACCTTC	CASRREDYGYTF
TRBJ1-3	once	-	TRBV5-8	TGTGCCAGCAGTTCTTTTAGTGGAAACACCATATATTTT	CASSSFSGNTIYF
TRBJ2-1	-	TRBD2	TRBV18	TGTGCCAGCTCCCCTACGGGGGGGTTGGGTGAGCAGTTCTTC	CASSPTGGLGEQFF
TRBJ1-3	-	TRBD1	TRBV28	TGTGCCAGCAGTTTCCCGGGCCAGGGGGCTGGAAACACCATATATTTT	CASSFPGQGAGNTIYF
TRBJ2-5	-	-	TRBV2	TGTGCCAGCAGTGAAGTACAGGCAACCCAGTACTTC	CASSEVQATQYF
TRBJ2-7	-	TRBD2	TRBV15	TGTGCCACCAGCAATAGCGGGGGGCCCATCTACGAGCAGTACTTC	CATSNSGGPIYEQYF
TRBJ1-1	once	-	TRBV5-1	TGCGCCAGCAGCCCGACTCAGGGAGGGGGAACTGAAGCTTTCTTT	CASSPTQGGGTEAFF
TRBJ2-7	few	TRBD2	TRBV19	TGTGCCAGTAGACGAACTAGCGGGGTTATCGCCGAGCAGTACTTC	CASRRTSGVIAEQYF
TRBJ2-3	-	-	TRBV10-3	TGTGCCATCACCTCGACAGGAGCACGGACAGATACGCAGTATTTT	CAITSTGARTDTQYF
TRBJ1-2	few	TRBD1	TRBV6-5	TGTGCCAGCAGTTACGGGGGACAGGGATACTATGGCTACACCTTC	CASSYGGQGYYGYTF
TRBJ1-2	-	-	TRBV9	TGTGCCAGCAGCGTAGAGTGGGAGGGTAACGGCTACACCTTC	CASSVEWEGNGYTF
TRBJ1-2	-	-	TRBV2	TGTGCCAGCAAAGGGGGGGGGCTCAGTGGCTACACCTTC	CASKGGGLSGYTF
TRBJ2-5	-	-	TRBV6-6	TGTGCCAGCAGTTTCCCCGGAGGGGGCTTAGGGACCCAGTACTTC	CASSFPGGGLGTQYF
TRBJ2-5	once	TRBD2	TRBV7-9	TGTGCCAGCAGCCATAGGACTAGCGGGGAAGGCCGAGGAGAGACCCAGTACTTC	CASSHRTSGEGRGETQYF
TRBJ2-1	-	TRBD2	TRBV4-1	TGCGCCAGCAGCCAAGAACCCGCGGGGGGGCTGGTCGCCTACAATGAGCAGTTCTTC	CASSQEPAGGLVAYNEQFF